The 11 T cell receptor beta chains reported below all come from one sample, sequenced in a study of T cell repertoires in cytomegalovirus infection. TCRdb reanalysed the reads using MiXCR and keeps one entry per CDR3 protein. The table shows more than 350,000 distinct CDR3 sequences, with roughly 30% occurring only once. The source material was PBMCs. Receptor source: a human donor in good health (CMV status not recorded). Some clones in this sample may be carry-over from other donors' samples.

The chain employs TRBV6-5 and TRBJ1-2; D is uncertain. CDR1 is MNHEY and CDR2 is SVGAGI in the germline V gene. This CDR3 is built from 14 residues. V was trimmed by 4 bases and J by 5 bases, leaving 14 bases between them. The CDR3 DNA follows: TGTGCCAGCAGTTCTGGGTACGGGTGGTATGGCTACACCTTC. Amino acid sequence: CASSSGYGWYGYTF.

The rearrangement links TRBV24-1 to TRBJ1-5, with 11 bases matching TRBD1. CDR3 size: 16 residues. V trimming: 3 bases; J trimming: 6 bases; junction bases outside the gene matches: 6. The germline V gene encodes CDR1 KGHDR and CDR2 SFDVKD. The chain's CDR3 is CATSDPGQGAGQPQHF. CDR3 sequence (DNA): TGTGCCACCAGTGATCCTGGACAGGGGGCCGGTCAGCCCCAGCATTTT.

In regard to this clonotype: As the CDR3 is not closed by the conserved phenylalanine or tryptophan, this likely results from a read error. This chain links TRBV7-3 with TRBJ2-2, with TRBD1 identical over 8 bases. The CDR3 runs to 16 residues. The J segment lost 5 bases and the V segment lost 3 bases, leaving 8 bases of the junction unmatched. Germline CDR1 SGHTA, CDR2 FQGTGA. CDR3 protein: CASSFLRQGRTGELFL. The CDR3, as DNA: TGTGCCAGCAGCTTTCTCCGACAGGGGCGGACCGGGGAGCTGTTTTTG.

Only a few counts were recorded for this clonotype. The V gene is TRBV12-3 or TRBV12-4, the J gene TRBJ2-5; TRBD1 matches at 8 bases. V was pared by 4 bases and J by 6 bases, with 4 bases of the junction left unmatched. The CDR3 length is 13 residues. The CDR3 reads CASSWGQEQTQYF. The CDR3 region has the DNA TGTGCCAGCAGTTGGGGACAGGAACAGACCCAGTACTTC.

The chain couples TRBV3-1 to TRBJ2-7; maybe TRBD2 (6 bases). The germline V gene encodes CDR1 LGHDT and CDR2 YNNKEL (reference sequence). The CDR3 consists of 16 residues. V was cut by 2 bases and J by 3 bases, with 17 bases left in between. CDR3 coding DNA: TGTGCCAGCAGCCAACCTTGGAGGGACCGCGGCTACGAGCAGTACTTC. Translated: CASSQPWRDRGYEQYF.

This clonotype appeared many times. The chain employs TRBV6-1 and TRBJ1-3; D may be TRBD1 (5 bases). The V gene's germline CDR1 is MNHNS and CDR2 SASEGT. V dropped 5 bases and J dropped 0 bases, with 17 bases sitting between them. The CDR3 is made up of 17 amino acids. The DNA of the CDR3 is TGTGCCAGCAGTCGACGAGCAGGGTTAAACTCTGGAAACACCATATATTTT. It is translated as CASSRRAGLNSGNTIYF.

Turning to this clonotype: Possible read error: a much larger clone is one base away. V usage is TRBV18 and J usage is TRBJ1-5, with D possibly being TRBD1 (5 bases). Germline assignment: CDR1 KGHSH and CDR2 LQKENI. The CDR3 sequence is 15 residues long. CDR3 coding DNA: TGTGCCAGCCCACCCCTAGACAGCCACAATCAGCCCCAGCATTTT. Protein product: CASPPLDSHNQPQHF.

This clonotype was recorded many times. The chain recombines TRBV11-2 with TRBJ1-1; TRBD1 matches 9 bases. Germline V gene lookup returns CDR1 SGHAT and CDR2 FQNNGV. The CDR3 sequence is 13 residues long. Trimming cost V 5 bases and J 11 bases; bases outside gene matches: 9. The CDR3 spells CASSVLQGAMAFF. In DNA form, the CDR3 reads TGTGCCAGCAGCGTATTACAGGGGGCGATGGCTTTCTTT.

This clonotype has a handful of counts. The J gene is TRBJ2-1, the V gene TRBV6-5; tentative D call: TRBD2 (6 bases). Germline V gives CDR1 MNHEY, CDR2 SVGAGI. The ends were cut back, 6 bases at V and 1 base at J, with 16 bases in the middle. CDR3 length: 16 residues. The CDR3 sequence is CASRGSGTRSYNEQFF. In nucleotides, the CDR3 is TGTGCCAGCAGAGGGTCTGGGACTCGATCCTACAATGAGCAGTTCTTC.

J is TRBJ1-1 and V is TRBV27; a weak D match, TRBD1 (5 bases). This CDR3 region has 15 residues. Trimming took off 8 bases at V and 4 bases at J, with 20 bases between the two ends. CDR1 and CDR2 from the germline V gene are MNHEY and SMNVEV (reference sequence). As DNA, the CDR3 is TGTGCCAGCGGGCCCCTGGCGCGAAGGGGCACTGAAGCTTTCTTT. Amino acids: CASGPLARRGTEAFF.

In DNA form, the CDR3 reads TGTGCCAGCAGTGAAGCGCATCGGGCAGACCGGCAGTACTTC. Translation: CASSEAHRADRQYF. The V call is TRBV6-1, the J call TRBJ2-7, with D unclear. Germline V gives CDR1 MNHNS, CDR2 SASEGT. CDR3 length: 14 residues. Trimming left V 0 bases short and J 9 bases short, with 15 bases between.